These T cell receptor beta chains were read from a single sample in a study of blood T cell repertoires in COVID-19. Sequencing used immunoSEQ multiplex PCR; TCRdb keeps in-frame clones, though not all of them. Among about 210,000 clones listed, 80% to 90% were seen once. Source material: PBMCs or T cells enriched from blood (not recorded which). Receptor source: a man aged 25 to 40 who had recovered from COVID-19. Both conserved end residues are part of each CDR3. A D gene is named only where the DNA matches it firmly. The listing skips clone size in some rows; elsewhere it reads once, few, many or a size class.

CDR3 length: 13
J gene: TRBJ2-3
D gene: -
clone size: once
V gene: TRBV28
CDR3 DNA: TGTGCCAGCAGTCTAGCGACCACAGATACGCAGTATTTT
CDR3 protein: CASSLATTDTQYF

CDR3 length: 12
J gene: TRBJ1-2
D gene: TRBD1
clone size: -
V gene: TRBV9
CDR3 DNA: TGTGCCAGCAGCCTGACAGGGGATGGCTACACCTTC
CDR3 protein: CASSLTGDGYTF

CDR3 length: 15
J gene: TRBJ1-4
D gene: TRBD1
clone size: once
V gene: TRBV5-1
CDR3 DNA: TGCGCCAGCAGCGGCGCCGGGACAGGGGGTGAAAAACTGTTTTTT
CDR3 protein: CASSGAGTGGEKLFF

CDR3 length: 12
J gene: TRBJ2-7
D gene: -
clone size: once
V gene: TRBV7-9
CDR3 DNA: TGTGCCAGCAGCTTACTCCTATACGAGCAGTACTTC
CDR3 protein: CASSLLLYEQYF

CDR3 length: 13
J gene: TRBJ1-2
D gene: -
clone size: -
V gene: TRBV18
CDR3 DNA: TGTGCCAGCTCACCAAGCACAGACTATGGCTACACCTTC
CDR3 protein: CASSPSTDYGYTF

CDR3 length: 13
J gene: TRBJ2-7
D gene: -
clone size: -
V gene: TRBV5-6
CDR3 DNA: TGTGCCAGCAGCTTGACAGATGTCGGCGAGCAGTACTTC
CDR3 protein: CASSLTDVGEQYF

CDR3 length: 12
J gene: TRBJ2-7
D gene: -
clone size: -
V gene: TRBV30
CDR3 DNA: TGTGCCTGGAGTGTACAGGGAGACGAGCAGTACTTC
CDR3 protein: CAWSVQGDEQYF

CDR3 length: 15
J gene: TRBJ2-3
D gene: -
clone size: -
V gene: TRBV28
CDR3 DNA: TGTGCCAGCAGTTTATTTGTCAGCGCTGCAGATACGCAGTATTTT
CDR3 protein: CASSLFVSAADTQYF

CDR3 length: 14
J gene: TRBJ1-3
D gene: -
clone size: -
V gene: TRBV5-5
CDR3 DNA: TGTGCCAGCAGCCCAGGGGTTTTTGGAAACACCATATATTTT
CDR3 protein: CASSPGVFGNTIYF

CDR3 length: 14
J gene: TRBJ1-3
D gene: -
clone size: -
V gene: TRBV7-2
CDR3 DNA: TGTGCCAGCAGTCTTTCTCCCTCTGGAAACACCATATATTTT
CDR3 protein: CASSLSPSGNTIYF

CDR3 length: 12
J gene: TRBJ2-1
D gene: TRBD1
clone size: -
V gene: TRBV11-2
CDR3 DNA: TGTGCCAGCAGCCAGGGGGAGAATGAGCAGTTCTTC
CDR3 protein: CASSQGENEQFF